The T cell receptor (beta chain) under discussion was sequenced for a study of follicular helper T cells after annual influenza vaccination (TCRdb year 2017). With regard to the full study: Blood was collected on days 0, 7 and 28 after each seasonal influenza vaccination. To look at recall of cTfh clones, some subjects were tracked through successive annual vaccinations covering the 2013-2014, 2014-2015 and 2015-2016 seasons. One week after vaccination, a second recruited cohort of approximately 11 subjects (Table S1) displayed a similar ICOS+CD38+ cTfh response. Six subjects had multi-year samples: four covered two vaccination seasons and two covered three seasons. The 2013-2014 samples were cryopreserved, while the 2015 samples were processed right after collection.

Per the publication, the time point label means: 2014-2015 season, 7 days after vaccination. Adults were given seasonal inactivated influenza vaccine (Fluvarix), and sorted blood CD4 subsets were followed by TCRB sequencing before and after vaccination. To be eligible, subjects had to live in the community and must not have received influenza vaccine in the previous 6 months. Exclusions included influenza vaccine contraindications, substance abuse, HIV/AIDS, active malignancy, immunomodulatory medication and active illness such as respiratory infection. At each time point, somewhere between about 40 and 110 mL of blood was taken. Either Ficoll-Paque PLUS or SepMate separation was used to isolate PBMC. As a comparison non-Tfh subset, CXCR5- memory CD4 T cells were sorted. Cell subsets were sorted from PBMC on a BD FACS Aria before DNA extraction. Libraries were constructed by the immunoSEQ multiplex PCR assay. Adaptive Biotechnologies handled the TCRB amplification, library preparation, sequencing and preliminary bioinformatics at Survey level resolution. Turning to the authors' computational methods: In R, clonality was calculated as 1 minus the normalized Shannon entropy, and the Gini index was computed using the R package ineq. To get the overlap score, the summed counts of shared sequences were divided by the total counts of all sequences in both of the compared samples. The significance of shared clonotypes was tested with Fisher's exact test, assuming a theoretical repertoire of 10^7 TCRB sequences. Drawn from immuneACCESS, this table holds only the in-frame rearrangements with V and J called that TCRdb kept. Clones are partly lost; checked studies trace under half to an unresolved V gene and leave the rest unexplained. The D gene and trimming were derived from the DNA, and the V and J assignments and clone size from that table. Counted in this sample were roughly 10,000 clones; around 86% of them appeared once. The top ten hold roughly 0.69% of the sample.

Results the study describes overall, beyond this receptor: Undersampling of the much larger non-cTfh compartments could not be excluded when assessing influenza clone enrichment. Successive annual vaccinations recalled a recurrent oligoclonal ICOS+CD38+ cTfh response that contained tetramer and AIM influenza-specific clonotypes. Rare clonotypes could not be sampled because productive TCRB sequences were recovered from only roughly 9-20% of the analyzed cells. Day 7 ICOS+CD38+ clones were most often found later in ICOS-CD38- cTfh, suggesting that subset may serve as a memory reservoir. ICOS+CD38+ cTfh clonality correlated with the frequency of that population, and its change correlated with the change in circulating plasmablast frequency.

The CDR3 spans 12 residues, from the cysteine through the phenylalanine. Only the CDR3 DNA stays, 36 bases, in frame from base 1. V sheds 2 bases and J sheds 2 bases, leaving 2 bases between their ends. CDR1 and CDR2 are read off the germline V gene as SGHDN and FVKESK. Of note for this clone: Its antigen remains unidentified. The input lacks base qualities; no much larger clone sits a single base away.

The material sequenced was CXCR5- memory CD4+ T cells sorted from blood, taken 7 days after influenza vaccination. The cell subset or site label for this specimen denotes: CXCR5- memory CD4 T cells. The sequence was obtained from an adult who received the influenza vaccine. This receptor chain uses TRBV14 and TRBJ2-3; too little of a D gene remains to name it. The CDR3 protein is CASSQFTDTQYF. The sequenced DNA is TGTGCCAGCAGCCAATTCACAGATACGCAGTATTTT.